This TCR beta chain originates from a study of CD8+ T cells in alopecia areata. Findings and caveats of the study: Alopecia totalis/universalis scalp especially showed more expanded CD8+ clones than normal scalp. Sequenced scalp T cells also include alphabeta T cells resident in normal skin.

cDNA prepared by RNA extraction and subsequent reverse transcription served as the template for sequencing. Using immunoSEQ multiplex PCR, the repertoire was profiled, and TCRdb retains in-frame clones only, with some absent. The data contain 150,000 to 200,000 clones, approximately 62% of them singletons. Concerning this clone: Its antigen remains unknown.

As for treatment: oral pan-JAK inhibitor, 5-10 mg twice daily. Collection of lesional scalp punch biopsies and peripheral blood was performed in alopecia areata patients. V was shortened by 2 bases and J by 2 bases, with 10 bases between the two germline ends. The CDR3 extends over 14 amino acids. Germline CDR1 reads MGHRA; CDR2 reads YSYEKL. The receptor was derived from a human donor with alopecia areata. This chain joins TRBV4-1 and TRBJ2-7; tentatively, D is TRBD1 (5 bases). The sequences come from CD4+ T cells sorted from blood, collected at week 24, from a patient treated with tofacitinib. DNA for the CDR3: TGCGCCAGCAGCCAACCAGACAGAACCTACGAGCAGTACTTC. As protein: CASSQPDRTYEQYF.